This record concerns one TCR beta chain sequence. These data belong to a study of blood T cell repertoires in COVID-19. About the study: Acute and convalescent COVID-19 samples came from the United States, Italy and Spain. In each case, the material was cDNA or gDNA derived from T cells, B-cell-depleted T cells, or PBMCs.

V was clipped by 9 bases and J by 7 bases, with 16 bases between them. The CDR3 sequence is 13 residues long. The V gene's germline CDR1 is LGHDT and CDR2 YNNKEL (reference sequence). Per the authors' pipeline: Amplified reference gene primers provided the basis for estimating nucleated cell counts. TCRdb's copy holds only in-frame clones and misses some; the assay was immunoSEQ multiplex PCR. The V and J calls and the clone size are those of that table, but D and trimming were determined from the DNA. The table has approximately 250,000 clones, more than 85% seen once; the top ten hold around 3.6%. The rearrangement joins TRBV3-1 (or the pseudogene TRBV3-2) to TRBJ2-1; D possibly corresponds to TRBD2 (6 bases). This sequence was found in a man aged 18 to 29 with active or convalescent COVID-19. Material for sequencing was peripheral blood. CDR3 sequence (DNA): TGTGCCAGAGAGCGGGCTCCGTTGAATGAGCAGTTCTTC. Translation gives CARERAPLNEQFF.